The following is a TCR beta chain sequence with its context. The sample comes from a study of T cell responses to AZD1222 COVID-19 vaccine. Study-wide context: Second doses at about 4 or about 12 weeks were pooled.

Profiling relied on immunoSEQ multiplex PCR, and the TCRdb table lists in-frame clones only, not all of them. The repertoire includes roughly 100,000 clones, roughly 87% of them detected once, and 5% sits in the top ten. This clonotype was obtained from an adult in good health. The material sequenced was peripheral blood, taken on day 0 of AZD1222 vaccination.

CDR3 sequence (DNA): TGTGCCAGCGGGGGAGTGCGGGAAAAACTGTTTTTT. This translates into CASGGVREKLFF. The chain links TRBV2 to TRBJ1-4, with D perhaps TRBD1 (5 bases). There are 12 residues in the CDR3. Per germline, CDR1 SNHLY and CDR2 FYNNEI. Trimming took 8 bases from V and 8 from J, leaving 12 bases between them.